The 32 T cell receptor beta chains given below trace back to one sample, sequenced in a study of cytomegalovirus exposure and HLA in healthy donors. PCR involved 60 Vbeta and 13 Jbeta primers. Repertoires were generated with immunoSEQ multiplex PCR, while TCRdb's copy carries only in-frame clones and drops some. In the table there are about 89,000 clones, around 85% of which are singletons. What was sequenced was PBMCs. Receptor source: a man aged 35 to 55 in good health and CMV-seropositive.

This chain joins TRBV4-1 and TRBJ2-5; 8 nucleotides match TRBD2. Per germline, CDR1 MGHRA and CDR2 YSYEKL. Losses at the gene ends were 1 base for V and 4 bases for J; bases not matched to a gene: 5. The CDR3 has 15 residues. The CDR3 loop is CASSQGLAGRETQYF. As DNA, the CDR3 is TGCGCCAGCAGCCAAGGGTTAGCGGGAAGAGAGACCCAGTACTTC.

This rearrangement joins TRBV19 to TRBJ1-2, with 7 nucleotides matching TRBD1. The CDR3 has 13 residues. V gave up 6 bases and J gave up 6 bases; unmatched junction bases: 7. The germline V gene encodes CDR1 LNHDA and CDR2 SQIVND (reference sequence). The CDR3 loop is CASSVDRVNGYTF. The CDR3, as DNA: TGTGCCAGTAGCGTCGACAGGGTAAATGGCTACACCTTC. Complete variable domain (other parts from reference TRBV19 and TRBJ1-2): DGGITQSPKYLFRKEGQNVTLSCEQNLNHDAMYWYRQDPGQGLRLIYYSQIVNDFQKGDIAEGYSVSREKKESFPLTVTSAQKNPTAFYLCASSVDRVNGYTFGSGTRLTVV.

The chain combines TRBV27 with TRBJ2-3, with D possibly matching TRBD2 (5 bases). Trimming cost V 2 bases and J 0 bases, with 12 bases left between them. Germline V CDR1 and CDR2: MNHEY, SMNVEV (reference sequence). This CDR3 spans 16 amino acids. The DNA for the CDR3 is TGTGCCAGCAGTTTAAGCCTAGCATCTAGCACAGATACGCAGTATTTT. It encodes CASSLSLASSTDTQYF.

This sequence joins TRBV5-4 and TRBJ2-1; 10 positions agree with TRBD2. Trimming took 1 base from V and 12 from J; bases not matched to a gene: 7. Germline CDR1 and CDR2: SGHNT and YYREEE (reference sequence). This CDR3 has 14 residues. As DNA, the CDR3 is TGTGCCAGCAGCTTGAGCGGGGGGGCCTTAGGGCAGTTCTTC. Translated: CASSLSGGALGQFF. The full variable domain, completed using reference TRBV5-4 and TRBJ2-1, is ETGVTQSPTHLIKTRGQQVTLRCSSQSGHNTVSWYQQALGQGPQFIFQYYREEENGRGNFPPRFSGLQFPNYSSELNVNALELDDSALYLCASSLSGGALGQFFGPGTRLTVL.

This chain links TRBV11-2 with TRBJ2-7, with D maybe TRBD2 (6 bases). Germline CDR1 reads SGHAT; CDR2 reads FQNNGV. The CDR3 loop spans 13 amino acids. Trimming shortened V by 4 bases and J by 3 bases, and 10 bases separated the two germline ends. CDR3 sequence: CASSSGLFYEQYF. CDR3 in DNA: TGTGCCAGCAGCTCGGGACTGTTCTACGAGCAGTACTTC.

The chain uses TRBV5-4 and TRBJ2-7; 8 bases fit TRBD2. There are 15 residues in the CDR3. Germline V lookup: CDR1 SGHNT, CDR2 YYREEE (reference sequence). Losses at the gene ends were 2 bases for V and 2 bases for J; bases not matched to a gene: 6. CDR3 amino acids: CASSFSGREPYEQYF. In DNA form, the CDR3 reads TGTGCCAGCAGCTTCTCCGGGAGGGAGCCCTACGAGCAGTACTTC.

This clone was picked up a small number of times. The CDR3 nucleotides read TGTGCCAGTAGTCTCCAGACAGGGGGCTACGAGCAGTACTTC. Translation: CASSLQTGGYEQYF. This sequence joins TRBV19 and TRBJ2-7; 9 bases match TRBD1. Germline-derived CDR1 and CDR2 are LNHDA and SQIVND (reference sequence). Trimming took 5 bases from V and 3 from J; bases not matched to a gene: 5. The CDR3 contains 14 residues.

This rearrangement joins TRBV5-1 to TRBJ2-7, with TRBD1 matching 7 bases. This CDR3 comprises 14 residues. CDR1 and CDR2 (germline): SGHRS, YFSETQ. J was trimmed by 2 bases and V by 4 bases; bases with no gene match: 6. The CDR3 DNA sequence: TGCGCCAGCAGCCTCGGGACAGTAACCTACGAGCAGTACTTC. Translating gives CASSLGTVTYEQYF.

This clone has more than one count but fewer than ten. The chain carries TRBV7-9 and TRBJ2-5; weak D call: TRBD2 (6 bases). Germline V gives CDR1 SEHNR, CDR2 FQNEAQ (reference sequence). Trimming stripped 5 bases from V and 5 bases from J, with 18 bases between. The CDR3 is 15 amino acids. The CDR3 region has the DNA TGTGCCAGCAGCACTCGCCCTCGACTAGATGAGACCCAGTACTTC. Its protein is CASSTRPRLDETQYF.

The chain links TRBV9 to TRBJ1-6; TRBD1 agrees at 7 bases. Germline V gives CDR1 SGDLS, CDR2 YYNGEE. The CDR3 is made up of 14 amino acids. V trimming: 2 bases; J trimming: 7 bases; junction bases outside the gene matches: 3. CDR3 protein: CASSVGTDNSPLHF. The CDR3 DNA reads as TGTGCCAGCAGCGTCGGGACAGACAATTCACCCCTCCACTTT. Full variable domain (outside the CDR3, taken from reference TRBV9 and TRBJ1-6): DSGVTQTPKHLITATGQRVTLRCSPRSGDLSVYWYQQSLDQGLQFLIQYYNGEERAKGNILERFSAQQFPDLHSELNLSSLELGDSALYFCASSVGTDNSPLHFGNGTRLTVT.

V usage is TRBV11-2 and J usage is TRBJ2-7; possibly TRBD2 for D (6 bases). Germline CDR1 reads SGHAT; CDR2 reads FQNNGV. V lost 4 bases and J 2 bases, leaving 12 bases between the germline ends. The CDR3 runs 14 residues. The CDR3 spells CASSSGLRTYEQYF. In nucleotides, the CDR3 is TGTGCCAGCAGCTCGGGACTTAGGACCTACGAGCAGTACTTC.

This clone has a handful of counts. The V gene is TRBV27, the J gene TRBJ2-7, with a weak D call TRBD1 (6 bases). The V and J ends lost 5 bases and 1 base respectively, with 12 bases between them. The CDR3 loop spans 14 amino acids. Per the germline V gene, CDR1 is MNHEY and CDR2 is SMNVEV (reference sequence). This CDR3 is CASSLKTGSYEQYF. The CDR3 DNA follows: TGTGCCAGCAGTCTAAAGACAGGATCCTACGAGCAGTACTTC.

The rearrangement uses TRBV5-1 and TRBJ2-7; the match to TRBD1 covers 8 bases. This CDR3 comprises 15 residues. Germline V lookup: CDR1 SGHRS, CDR2 YFSETQ. The V gene end was trimmed by 5 bases and the J gene end by 1 base; junction bases not matched to a gene: 8. CDR3 DNA: TGCGCCAGCAGTTCAACCGGGACAGGTTCCTACGAGCAGTACTTC. Amino acids: CASSSTGTGSYEQYF.

The chain employs TRBV5-4 and TRBJ1-1; no definite D call. Germline V lookup: CDR1 SGHNT, CDR2 YYREEE (reference sequence). The CDR3 loop spans 14 amino acids. Trimming removed 5 bases from V and 2 bases from J, with 13 bases in between. CDR3 sequence reads: CASRYGGRNTEAFF. In nucleotides, the CDR3 is TGTGCCAGCAGGTACGGCGGTCGTAACACTGAAGCTTTCTTT.

This chain links TRBV5-8 with TRBJ1-4; the D gene is possibly TRBD1 (6 bases). This CDR3 contains 14 residues. Trimming took off 4 bases at V and 7 bases at J, with 14 bases between the two ends. The germline CDR1 and CDR2 sequences are SGHTS and YDEGEE. CDR3 nucleotide sequence: TGTGCCAGCAGCGTCAGGGGATCGGCTGAAAAACTGTTTTTT. Protein: CASSVRGSAEKLFF.

The rearrangement uses TRBV7-9 and TRBJ2-3; the D gene is possibly TRBD1 (5 bases). V was shortened by 4 bases and J by 1 base, with 15 bases between the two germline ends. Per germline, CDR1 SEHNR and CDR2 FQNEAQ (reference sequence). The CDR3 has 16 amino acids. CDR3 sequence reads: CASSSTQGRGTDTQYF. CDR3 nucleotides: TGTGCCAGCAGCTCCACCCAGGGTCGTGGCACAGATACGCAGTATTTT.

The chain uses TRBV28 and TRBJ2-7, with D possibly matching TRBD2 (5 bases). Deletions cut 6 bases from V and 4 bases from J, with 13 bases between. The length of the CDR3 is 13 residues. The germline V gene has CDR1 MDHEN and CDR2 SYDVKM. The CDR3 DNA reads as TGTGCCAGCAGGCCACCTGGACTTTACGAGCAGTACTTC. It translates to CASRPPGLYEQYF.

Turning to this clone: Other DNA sequences within the sample encode an identical CDR3. The chain combines TRBV5-1 with TRBJ2-7; 10 positions agree with TRBD1. CDR1 is SGHRS and CDR2 is YFSETQ in the germline V gene. Trimming cost V 0 bases and J 4 bases; bases outside gene matches: 1. This CDR3 contains 14 residues. CDR3: CASSLEGQGYEQYF. Written as DNA, the CDR3 is TGCGCCAGCAGCTTGGAGGGACAGGGGTACGAGCAGTACTTC.

The chain combines TRBV27 with TRBJ2-4; 8 positions agree with TRBD2. This CDR3 contains 14 residues. Trimming cost V 4 bases and J 6 bases; bases outside gene matches: 5. Germline CDR1 reads MNHEY; CDR2 reads SMNVEV (reference sequence). The CDR3 loop reads CASSSPGGANIQYF. DNA for the CDR3: TGTGCCAGCAGTTCCCCGGGGGGGGCAAACATTCAGTACTTC.

The chain links TRBV5-1 to TRBJ2-3; 11 nucleotides align to TRBD1. The germline CDR1 and CDR2 sequences are SGHRS and YFSETQ. Unmatched junction bases numbered 2, after V lost 7 bases and J lost 4 bases. The CDR3 has 13 residues. The CDR3 reads CASRGQGADTQYF. Written as DNA, the CDR3 is TGCGCCAGCCGGGGACAGGGGGCAGATACGCAGTATTTT.

The chain employs TRBV5-1 and TRBJ1-4; 8 positions match TRBD1. Losses at the gene ends were 4 bases for V and 7 bases for J; bases not matched to a gene: 15. This CDR3 contains 17 residues. CDR1 SGHRS and CDR2 YFSETQ come from the germline V gene. The CDR3 coding sequence is TGCGCCAGCAGCCCAACCGGGACAGGTGGATGGGGTGAAAAACTGTTTTTT. Protein sequence: CASSPTGTGGWGEKLFF.

This chain joins TRBV19 and TRBJ1-1; D is undetermined. V was cut by 11 bases and J by 0 bases, with 7 bases left in between. Germline CDR1 reads LNHDA; CDR2 reads SQIVND (reference sequence). The CDR3 runs 11 residues. The CDR3 spells CAGIMNTEAFF. The CDR3 DNA reads as TGTGCCGGCATCATGAACACTGAAGCTTTCTTT.

V and J are TRBV30 and TRBJ2-7; TRBD2 agrees at 8 bases. CDR3 length: 14 amino acids. The V gene's germline CDR1 is GTSNPN and CDR2 SVGIG (reference sequence). V gave up 2 bases and J gave up 7 bases; unmatched junction bases: 10. CDR3 region: CAWSPGGSKSEQYF. The CDR3 nucleotides read TGTGCCTGGAGTCCGGGGGGGAGCAAATCGGAGCAGTACTTC.

The CDR3 protein is CASSPRSLNTEAFF. DNA for the CDR3: TGTGCCAGCAGCCCCAGATCGTTGAACACTGAAGCTTTCTTT. The chain recombines TRBV9 with TRBJ1-1, with unresolved D. This CDR3 is 14 amino acids long. In germline, CDR1 is SGDLS, CDR2 YYNGEE. V lost 4 bases, J lost 0 bases, and 10 bases lay in between.

This clone appeared a few times. The rearrangement joins TRBV19 to TRBJ1-4, with 9 positions matching TRBD1. V lost 6 bases to trimming and J lost 8 bases; unmatched junction nucleotides: 13. Germline loops: CDR1 LNHDA, CDR2 SQIVND (reference sequence). CDR3 length: 16 residues. The CDR3 protein is CASRSGPGQGTEKLFF. Here the CDR3 DNA reads TGTGCCAGTAGATCGGGCCCGGGACAGGGAACCGAAAAACTGTTTTTT.

The chain employs TRBV6-1 and TRBJ1-2; possible D gene TRBD1, 6 bases. Trimming pared 5 bases from V and 8 bases from J, leaving 12 bases between. The CDR3 consists of 12 residues. Germline V lookup: CDR1 MNHNS, CDR2 SASEGT. This chain's CDR3 is CASSLSGVGYTF. The CDR3 nucleotides read TGTGCCAGCAGTTTATCAGGGGTGGGCTACACCTTC.

This chain connects TRBV11-3 to TRBJ1-1; no definite D call. Germline V gene data show CDR1 as SGHNT and CDR2 as YENEEA. The CDR3 contains 11 residues. The V gene lost 3 bases and the J gene lost 7 bases, with 6 bases spanning the gap. DNA of the CDR3: TGTGCCAGCAGCTTGGAGGTTGAAGCTTTCTTT. Protein product: CASSLEVEAFF.

This clone was observed a single time. This rearrangement joins TRBV19 to TRBJ2-6; D is possibly TRBD2 (6 bases). The CDR3 has 15 residues. V lost 3 bases, J lost 1 base, and 7 bases lay in between. Germline V gene sequence: CDR1 LNHDA, CDR2 SQIVND (reference sequence). This CDR3 is CASSIGLSGANVLTF. The CDR3 DNA reads as TGTGCCAGTAGTATCGGACTATCTGGGGCCAACGTCCTGACTTTC. The whole variable domain, filled in from reference TRBV19 and TRBJ2-6, reads DGGITQSPKYLFRKEGQNVTLSCEQNLNHDAMYWYRQDPGQGLRLIYYSQIVNDFQKGDIAEGYSVSREKKESFPLTVTSAQKNPTAFYLCASSIGLSGANVLTFGAGSRLTVL.

This chain links TRBV6-1 with TRBJ1-1, with TRBD1 matching over 8 bases. The CDR3 consists of 15 residues. V lost 7 bases to trimming and J lost 4 bases; unmatched junction nucleotides: 11. Germline V gene lookup returns CDR1 MNHNS and CDR2 SASEGT. The DNA of the CDR3 is TGTGCCAGCATACCCAACCCCGGGACAGGCACTGAAGCTTTCTTT. Protein product: CASIPNPGTGTEAFF.

V usage is TRBV5-1 and J usage is TRBJ2-7; no clear D gene. Trimming left V 0 bases short and J 6 bases short, with 13 bases between. This CDR3 has 14 amino acids. Germline-derived CDR1 and CDR2 are SGHRS and YFSETQ. CDR3 loop: CASSLEMVSGEQYF. In nucleotides, the CDR3 is TGCGCCAGCAGCTTGGAAATGGTCAGTGGCGAGCAGTACTTC.

The chain employs TRBV7-2 and TRBJ1-2; 10 bases fit TRBD1. CDR3 length: 15 amino acids. V lost 1 base and J lost 6; bases outside the gene matches: 5. Germline CDR1 and CDR2: SGHTA and FQGNSA. CDR3 residues: CASSLGGQGRHGYTF. Here the CDR3 DNA reads TGTGCCAGCAGCTTAGGGGGACAGGGGAGGCATGGCTACACCTTC.

The chain employs TRBV19 and TRBJ2-5, with D possibly TRBD1 on 5 matching bases. The end of the DNA is better explained by TRBJ2-7, so the J call may be wrong. The CDR3 has 14 residues. CDR1 and CDR2 from the germline V gene are LNHDA and SQIVND (reference sequence). The CDR3 DNA is TGTGCCAGTAGTATGGTCCAGGGAAGAAACGAGCAGTACTTC. Translation: CASSMVQGRNEQYF.